The following is a T cell receptor beta chain sequence with its context. This sample is drawn from a study of blood T cell repertoires in COVID-19. TCRdb's copy holds only in-frame clones and misses some; the assay was immunoSEQ multiplex PCR. The sample lists over 200,000 clones, approximately 86% occurring once. The age range of participants was 18 to 89 years, with residence in some 25 US areas. Specimen: PBMCs or T cells enriched from blood (not recorded which). The clonotype originates from a woman in her twenties or thirties who had been exposed to COVID-19.

CDR3 region: CASSLYPTGSDEQFF. In DNA, the CDR3 is TGCGCCAGCAGCTTGTACCCTACAGGTTCCGATGAGCAGTTCTTC. The chain links TRBV5-1 to TRBJ2-1, with D maybe TRBD1 (5 bases). CDR1 and CDR2 from the germline V gene are SGHRS and YFSETQ. The germline V and J ends were trimmed by 1 base and 8 bases, with 16 bases remaining between them. The CDR3 covers 15 residues.